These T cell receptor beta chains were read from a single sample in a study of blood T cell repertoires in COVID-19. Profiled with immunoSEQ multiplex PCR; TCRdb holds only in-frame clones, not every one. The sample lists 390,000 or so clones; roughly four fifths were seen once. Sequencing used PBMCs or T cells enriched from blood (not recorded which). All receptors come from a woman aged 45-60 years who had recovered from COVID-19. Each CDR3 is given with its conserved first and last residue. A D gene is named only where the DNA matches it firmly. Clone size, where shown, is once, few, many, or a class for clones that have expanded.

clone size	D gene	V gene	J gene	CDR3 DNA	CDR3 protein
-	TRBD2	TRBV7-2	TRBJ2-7	TGTGCCAGCAGCCGCGGGACTAGCGGGAGAGGGAACTCCGAGCAGTACTTC	CASSRGTSGRGNSEQYF
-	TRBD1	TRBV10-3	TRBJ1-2	TGTGCCATCAGTGAGGGCTTCGGGACAGATCACTATGGCTACACCTTC	CAISEGFGTDHYGYTF
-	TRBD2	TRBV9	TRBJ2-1	TGTGCCAGCAGCACACTAGCGGGAGGCTACAATGAGCAGTTCTTC	CASSTLAGGYNEQFF
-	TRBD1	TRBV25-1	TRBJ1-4	TGTGCCAGCAGTGAAGGGACAGGAACAACTAATGAAAAACTGTTTTTT	CASSEGTGTTNEKLFF
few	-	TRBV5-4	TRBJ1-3	TGTGCCAGCAGCCACCGGGGGAAGCATGGAAACACCATATATTTT	CASSHRGKHGNTIYF
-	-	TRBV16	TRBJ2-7	TGTGCCAGCAGCCCCCGCACACGCTACGAGCAGTACTTC	CASSPRTRYEQYF
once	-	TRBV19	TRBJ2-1	TGTGCCAGTAGCCCCCCCAAAACAAATGAGCAGTTCTTC	CASSPPKTNEQFF
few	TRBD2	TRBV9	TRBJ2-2	TGTGCCAGCAGCGCTAGCGGGAGTAAAGCCGGGGAGCTGTTTTTT	CASSASGSKAGELFF
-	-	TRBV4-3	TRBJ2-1	TGCGCCAGCAGCCAAGATCCCGGTTATGAGCAGTTCTTC	CASSQDPGYEQFF
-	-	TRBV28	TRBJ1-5	TGTGCCAGCAGCTATACCGAGTCGAGCGGCAATCAGCCCCAGCATTTT	CASSYTESSGNQPQHF
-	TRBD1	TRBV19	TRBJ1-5	TGTGCCAGTACCAGAGACAGGGGGCACGGTCAGCCCCAGCATTTT	CASTRDRGHGQPQHF
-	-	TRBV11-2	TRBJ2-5	TGTGCCAGCACGGGACTGGCAATTTGGGAGACCCAGTACTTC	CASTGLAIWETQYF
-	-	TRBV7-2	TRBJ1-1	TGTGCCAGCAGCTTAGACCGGGAGAACACTGAAGCTTTCTTT	CASSLDRENTEAFF
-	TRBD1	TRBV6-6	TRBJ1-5	TGTGCCAGCAGCACAGGGGGCTCTCAGCCCCAGCATTTT	CASSTGGSQPQHF
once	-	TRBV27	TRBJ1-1	TGTGCCAGCAGACAAATCATATGGGGAGATGAAGCTTTCTTT	CASRQIIWGDEAFF
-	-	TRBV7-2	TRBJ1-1	TGTGCCAGCAGCTTAGCTCCTCGGACTGGGAACACTGAAGCTTTCTTT	CASSLAPRTGNTEAFF
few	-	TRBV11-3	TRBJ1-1	TGTGCCAGCAGCTTAGAGCAGGGTCTAAACACTGAAGCTTTCTTT	CASSLEQGLNTEAFF
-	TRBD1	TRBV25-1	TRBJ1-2	TGTGCCAGCATGCCCGCCGGGACAGGGGGCGTCACTACTGGCTACACCTTC	CASMPAGTGGVTTGYTF
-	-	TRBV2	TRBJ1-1	TGTGCCAGCTCAGGGGAATGGAGCCCGAACACTGAAGCTTTCTTT	CASSGEWSPNTEAFF
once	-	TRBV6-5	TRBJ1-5	TGTGCCAGCGGAGTTGGTCAGCCCCAGCATTTT	CASGVGQPQHF
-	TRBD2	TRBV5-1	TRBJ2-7	TGCGCCAGCACGCCTAGCGGGACGGGCCACGAGCAGTACTTC	CASTPSGTGHEQYF
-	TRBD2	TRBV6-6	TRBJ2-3	TGTGCCAGCAGACGGACTAGCGGGAGGCAAGATACGCAGTATTTT	CASRRTSGRQDTQYF
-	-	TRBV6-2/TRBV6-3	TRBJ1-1	TGTGCCAGCACCCCAAGGGCAGGGGAAGCTTTCTTT	CASTPRAGEAFF
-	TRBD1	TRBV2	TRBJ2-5	TGTGCCGGGCGACAGGGGGCGGGAGAGACCCAGTACTTC	CAGRQGAGETQYF
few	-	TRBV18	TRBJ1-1	TGTGCCAGCTCACCAGTCACAGCCGAAGAGCCTGAAGCTTTCTTT	CASSPVTAEEPEAFF